This T cell receptor beta chain was identified in a study of regulatory T cells in long-lasting Graves disease. Time point defined: persistent/refractory GD, antithyroid drugs over 5 years with positive TRAb. Construction of the TCR library relied on RNA isolated from PBMCs. CDR1 and CDR2 from the germline V gene are KGHSH and LQKENI. The CDR3 is made up of 18 amino acids. V lost 5 bases, J lost 2 bases, and 22 bases lay in between. Construction of TCR beta libraries relied on iRepertoire HTBI primers and on Arm-PCR targeting CDR3 regions. One entry per CDR3 protein, called by TCRdb with MiXCR from the multiplex PCR reads. The sample lists approximately 380,000 distinct CDR3 sequences; less than 25% were seen once.

This receptor was obtained from a female donor with Graves disease. The J gene is TRBJ1-5, the V gene TRBV18; D not resolved. Source: peripheral blood mononuclear cells (PBMCs), taken when the disease was refractory, from a patient treated with antithyroid drugs. CDR3: CASSSMGQTILGNQPQHF. The CDR3 nucleotides are TGTGCCAGCTCATCTATGGGCCAGACGATTCTGGGCAATCAGCCCCAGCATTTT.